The present entry profiles one TCR beta chain with its context. Antigen unknown. Germline lookup yields CDR1 GTSNPN and CDR2 SVGIG (reference sequence). The CDR3 loop spans 12 amino acids. With 6 bases removed from V and 0 bases from J, the gap between germline ends came to 9 bases. These data originate in a study of cytomegalovirus exposure and HLA in healthy donors. Study-wide context: Unique TCRs from HLA-typed donors, roughly 89 million of them, were held in an early data release. Study-level points and caveats: Productive status was seen about 90% or about 30% of the time for most TCR beta V segments in an earlier analysis.

PCR used 60 Vbeta primers and 13 Jbeta primers. Data came from immunoSEQ multiplex PCR; TCRdb stores just in-frame clones and leaves some out. The sample has about 140,000 clones, just under 85% seen once; the top ten hold over 9.5%. The sequencing sample was made of PBMCs. The chain couples TRBV30 to TRBJ2-7; D possibly corresponds to TRBD1 (5 bases). This TCR came from a woman aged 60-75 years in good health and CMV-seropositive. CDR3 loop: CACDSSSYEQYF. The DNA for the CDR3 is TGTGCCTGCGACAGTAGCTCCTACGAGCAGTACTTC.